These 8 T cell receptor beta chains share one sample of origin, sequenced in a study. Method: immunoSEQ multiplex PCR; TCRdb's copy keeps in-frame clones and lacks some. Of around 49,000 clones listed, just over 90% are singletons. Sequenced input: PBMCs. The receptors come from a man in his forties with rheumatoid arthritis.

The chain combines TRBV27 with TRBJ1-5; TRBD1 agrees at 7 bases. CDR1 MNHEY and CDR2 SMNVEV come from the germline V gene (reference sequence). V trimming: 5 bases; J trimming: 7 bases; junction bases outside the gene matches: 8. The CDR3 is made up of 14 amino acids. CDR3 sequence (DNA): TGTGCCAGCAGTGGGGACAGATTGCGCCAGCCCCAGCATTTT. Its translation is CASSGDRLRQPQHF.

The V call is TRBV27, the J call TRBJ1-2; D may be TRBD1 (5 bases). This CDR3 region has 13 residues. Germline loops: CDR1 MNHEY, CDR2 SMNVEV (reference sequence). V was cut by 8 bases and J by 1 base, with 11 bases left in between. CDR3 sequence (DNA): TGTGCCAGCGCTCGGGGCATTAACTATGGCTACACCTTC. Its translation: CASARGINYGYTF.

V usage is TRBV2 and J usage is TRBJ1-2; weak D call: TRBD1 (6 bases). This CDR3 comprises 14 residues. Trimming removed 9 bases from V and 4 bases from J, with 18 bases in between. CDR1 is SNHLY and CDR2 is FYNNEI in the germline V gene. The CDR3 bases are TGTGCCAGTACTCTCGCCGGGACAATCTATGGCTACACCTTC. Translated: CASTLAGTIYGYTF.

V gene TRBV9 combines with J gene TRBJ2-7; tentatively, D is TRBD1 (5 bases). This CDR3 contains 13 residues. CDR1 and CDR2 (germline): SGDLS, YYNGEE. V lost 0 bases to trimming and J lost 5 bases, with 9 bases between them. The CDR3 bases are TGTGCCAGCAGCGTAGCTGGGGCCCACGAGCAGTACTTC. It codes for CASSVAGAHEQYF.

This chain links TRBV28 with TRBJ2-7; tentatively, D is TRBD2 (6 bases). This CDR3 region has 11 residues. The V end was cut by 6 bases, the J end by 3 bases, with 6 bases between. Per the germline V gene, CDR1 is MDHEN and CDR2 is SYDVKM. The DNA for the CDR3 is TGTGCCAGCAGGGGAGGCTACGAGCAGTACTTC. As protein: CASRGGYEQYF.

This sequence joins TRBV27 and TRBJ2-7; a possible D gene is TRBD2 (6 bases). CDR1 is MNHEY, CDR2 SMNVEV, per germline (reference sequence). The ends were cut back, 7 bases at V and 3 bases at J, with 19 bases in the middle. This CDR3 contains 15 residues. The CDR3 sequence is CASNSLGGGGYEQYF. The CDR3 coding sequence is TGTGCCAGCAACTCCCTGGGGGGAGGCGGCTACGAGCAGTACTTC.

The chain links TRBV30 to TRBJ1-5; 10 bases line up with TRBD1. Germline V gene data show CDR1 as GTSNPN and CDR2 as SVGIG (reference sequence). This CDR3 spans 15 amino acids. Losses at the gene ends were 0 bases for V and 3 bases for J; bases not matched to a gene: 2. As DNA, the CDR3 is TGTGCCTGGAGTGTGGACAGGGGGGACAATCAGCCCCAGCATTTT. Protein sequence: CAWSVDRGDNQPQHF.

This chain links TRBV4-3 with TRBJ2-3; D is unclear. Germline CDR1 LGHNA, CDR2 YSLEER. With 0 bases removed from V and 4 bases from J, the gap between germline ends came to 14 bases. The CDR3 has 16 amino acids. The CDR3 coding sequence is TGCGCCAGCAGCCAAGATCAAGTCAGTGACGCAGATACGCAGTATTTT. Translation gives CASSQDQVSDADTQYF.